This T cell receptor (beta chain) was recorded in a study of long-term antiretroviral therapy in people with HIV (dated by TCRdb to between 2021 and 2023). Broadly, across the study: The earliest samples were collected approximately a decade before the 2015 WHO recommendation for immediate ART, a period when ART was typically delayed until CD4 counts fell. This retrospective serial study examined whether starting ART and sustained HIV suppression were associated with changes in the composition and diversity of the TRB repertoire in peripheral blood. No cross-contamination during QIAcube processing was seen in test extractions of a monoclonal T-cell line run alongside 33 polyclonal samples. A total of roughly 180 cryopreserved PBMC samples were contributed to the cohort by 30 adults with confirmed HIV infection, with samples collected serially over a mean of about 6 years (range 1-12). Eleven of the 30 participants with HIV were female. Beyond this particular receptor, the publication reports: ART initiation was associated with a significant increase in TRB diversity, but diversity stayed significantly below transplant donor controls even after long-term ART. The samples were dated from the mid-2000s to the late 2010s, and the ART regimens that were used may be less effective than current ART regimens. Limited PBMC availability meant only the TCR beta chain was sequenced, without alpha chain pairing. CDR3 length ranges in HIV repertoires were narrower than in controls, and network structure suggested an antigen-experienced repertoire with only a slight naive shift after ART. Because pre-ART samples had limited cell numbers, profiling was done on unsorted PBMC rather than on sorted CD4+ and CD8+ T cells. Inferences about post-ART repertoire changes are limited because no data were available on ART adherence, viral resistance or therapy changes. The repertoire was dominated across all time points by expanded TRB clones identified before ART initiation, although this dominance was seen to fluctuate and to decrease in many PLHIV after ART.

The immunoSEQ hsTCRB v3.0 assay was used at survey level resolution to sequence the TRB variable region. The targeted TRB sequencing depth was roughly 40,000-55,000 T-cell genomes per sample. TRB libraries were pooled and sequenced on an Illumina MiSeq using a v3 150-cycle kit. As for the original processing: Repertoire analysis was run in R within a reproducible Nextflow workflow that covered QC, data transformation and analysis. LymphoSeq2, an R package for AIRR-Seq data exploration, was used to implement custom analyses. A handful of samples that yielded fewer than 5000 total TRB sequences were excluded, so that around 190 HIV repertoires were analyzed. Among the roughly 180 retained HIV repertoires, fewer than 65 were collected before ART initiation and 120 to 140 after ART initiation. Each repertoire was downsampled to 5000 TRB nucleotide sequences, and summary statistics were averaged across 100 downsampling iterations. The analysis kept only TRB sequences whose CDR3 regions were at least seven amino acids long. A Shannon entropy-derived clonality score and the Gini coefficient were used to measure diversity. In the repertoire networks, any two of the top 5000 CDR3 amino acid sequences were connected whenever the two sequences differed by an edit distance of one. Antigen specificity groups and MHC restriction were predicted for TRB CDR3 amino acid sequences with GLIPH2. CDR3 amino acid sequences were matched against VDJdb and McPAS-TCR to flag known CMV, EBV, HIV or tissue antigen associations. Pre-ART, post-ART and control groups were compared with Wilcoxon signed-rank tests and Holm-Bonferroni correction. TCRdb stores this immuneACCESS table with in-frame sequences only. Part of the clones is absent; in the studies checked, under half of the shortfall reflects unresolved V genes, and no reason is known for the rest. V and J calls and clone size are copied from that table; D and trimming were computed from the DNA. The sample includes 25,000 to 30,000 clones, with 85% to 90% observed a single time. The biggest ten clones account for 7% to 9.5% of the sample.

Inclusion was restricted to participants for whom at least one PBMC sample before ART initiation and at least two post-ART samples were available. Every participant with HIV received treatment in the United States of America. Cryopreserved samples of about 0.95-10 million PBMC were thawed and washed before DNA extraction. At the time of the earliest PBMC sample for each participant with HIV, ages ranged from about 23 to 60 years. PBMC samples from each participant spanned 1-4 timepoints before ART initiation and 2-8 timepoints after ART initiation, with a median of 7 samples. For every participant, serial HIV viral load, CD4+ T-cell count, ART history and demographic data were obtained. Using a Qiagen kit on a QIAcube, genomic DNA was extracted from unsorted PBMC, with samples processed in batches of 12. Worth noting for this clone: Which antigen it targets is not known. Base qualities are not at hand, and no much larger clone is one base apart.

This receptor was taken from a man aged 35 to 55 with HIV. This specimen was unsorted PBMCs, taken 4.8 to 5 years after starting antiretroviral therapy.

The CDR3 protein sequence reads: CASSLVGAGVETQYF. Here is the DNA: TGTGCCAGCAGCTTGGTTGGGGCGGGGGTAGAGACCCAGTACTTC. Recombination joined TRBV5-4 with TRBJ2-5; 7 bases in between match TRBD2. At the junction V is shortened by 0 bases and J by 4 bases; bases outside the gene matches: 6. CDR1 SGHNT and CDR2 YYREEE are derived from the germline V gene (reference sequence). CDR3 length: 15 amino acids, cysteine to phenylalanine. The kept DNA is CDR3 alone, 45 bases in frame from the first base.